This T cell receptor beta chain appears in the sequencing data of a study of CD8 T cells in Susac syndrome. The study, taken as a whole, reports: When the CD4+ T cell repertoires of patients with Susac syndrome were examined, they did not show any clonal expansion.

The V gene end was trimmed by 3 bases and the J gene end by 0 bases; junction bases not matched to a gene: 5. Per the germline V gene, CDR1 is SGHKS and CDR2 is YYEKEE (reference sequence). This CDR3 contains 15 residues. The T cells that were sequenced for TCR beta were CD8+ and CD4+ cells from blood. Negative isolation was used for CD8+ and CD4+ T cells and FACS enrichment for TEMRA cells. An input of roughly 0.5 to 1 ug of RNA was subjected to reverse transcription using random hexamers. The method of amplification for TCR beta CDR3 was immunoSEQ multiplex PCR, covering 54 Vbeta and 13 Jbeta. TCRdb itself ran the immunoSEQ multiplex PCR reads through MiXCR, one entry per CDR3 protein. The sample includes 200,000 to 250,000 distinct CDR3 sequences, over 90% of them seen just once. Points on this clonotype: Its antigen is currently unknown.

Source material: CD4+ T cells from PBMCs. The genes are TRBV5-5 and TRBJ2-7; 8 positions agree with TRBD2. This sequence was found in a human donor with Susac syndrome. The DNA for the CDR3 is TGTGCCAGCAGCTCGACAACTAGCGGCTCCTACGAGCAGTACTTC. This codes for CASSSTTSGSYEQYF.